The present entry profiles one T cell receptor (beta chain) with its context. The entry originates in a study of control samples from healthy donors and cancer patients. CDR3 length equals 14 residues. CDR1 and CDR2 (germline): SGHDN, FVKESK. With 4 bases clipped from V and 8 bases from J, the junction kept 3 bases outside the gene matches. Clones were read by immunoSEQ multiplex PCR, and TCRdb kept only the in-frame ones, dropping some. The sample lists around 140,000 clones; 93% were seen once. Sequencing was carried out using blood. The chain is built from TRBV14 and TRBJ1-6; 9 nucleotides align to TRBD1. The source is a man in his late teens or twenties in good health. Here the CDR3 reads CASSPTGGYSPLHF. The CDR3 nucleotides read TGTGCCAGCAGCCCGACAGGGGGGTATTCACCCCTCCACTTT. Full variable domain (remainder filled in from reference TRBV14 and TRBJ1-6): EAGVTQFPSHSVIEKGQTVTLRCDPISGHDNLYWYRRVMGKEIKFLLHFVKESKQDESGMPNNRFLAERTGGTYSTLKVQPAELEDSGVYFCASSPTGGYSPLHFGNGTRLTVT.